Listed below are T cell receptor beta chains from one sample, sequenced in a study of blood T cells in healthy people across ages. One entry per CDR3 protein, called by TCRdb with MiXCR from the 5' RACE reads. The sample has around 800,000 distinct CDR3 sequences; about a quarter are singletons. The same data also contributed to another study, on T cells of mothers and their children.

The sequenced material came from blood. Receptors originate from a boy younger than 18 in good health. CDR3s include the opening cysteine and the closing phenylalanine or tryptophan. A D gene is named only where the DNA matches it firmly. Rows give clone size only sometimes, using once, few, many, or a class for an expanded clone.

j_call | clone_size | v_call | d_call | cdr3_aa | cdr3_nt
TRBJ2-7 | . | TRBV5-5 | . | CASSSDIRTYYEQYF | TGTGCCAGCAGCTCCGACATCAGGACCTATTACGAGCAGTACTTC
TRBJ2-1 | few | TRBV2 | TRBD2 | CASSPRGIFYNEQFF | TGTGCCAGCAGTCCGCGGGGGATATTCTACAATGAGCAGTTCTTC
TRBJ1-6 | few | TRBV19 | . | CASSPEFSYNSPLHF | TGTGCCAGTAGTCCAGAGTTCTCCTATAATTCACCCCTCCACTTT
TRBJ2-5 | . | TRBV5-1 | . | CASSRTPGVEEQYF | TGCGCCAGCAGTCGGACCCCAGGGGTAGAAGAGCAGTACTTC
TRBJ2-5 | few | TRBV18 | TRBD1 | CASSSQQGAPRETQYF | TGTGCCAGCTCATCGCAACAGGGGGCGCCCCGGGAGACCCAGTACTTC
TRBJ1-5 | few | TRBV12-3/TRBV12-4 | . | CASSPPPGNQPQHF | TGTGCCAGCAGCCCCCCCCCTGGCAATCAGCCCCAGCATTTT
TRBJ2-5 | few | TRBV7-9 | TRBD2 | CASSWPREGGQQETQYF | TGTGCCAGCAGCTGGCCCCGGGAGGGGGGGCAGCAAGAGACCCAGTACTTC
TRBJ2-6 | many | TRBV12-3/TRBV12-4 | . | CASSLRGSGANVLTF | TGTGCCAGCAGCCTCCGCGGCTCTGGGGCCAACGTCCTGACTTTC
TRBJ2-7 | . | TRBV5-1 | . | CASSLQGPLSYEQYF | TGCGCCAGCAGCTTGCAGGGGCCTCTCTCCTACGAGCAGTACTTC
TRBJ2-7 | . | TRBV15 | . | CATSRDRTGYFSYEQYF | TGTGCCACCAGCAGAGATCGGACCGGGTATTTCTCCTACGAGCAGTACTTC
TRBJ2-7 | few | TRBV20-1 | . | CSAPAGYEQYF | TGCAGTGCTCCAGCCGGCTACGAGCAGTACTTC
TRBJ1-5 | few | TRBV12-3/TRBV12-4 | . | CASSFGRQGHQPQHF | TGTGCCAGCAGTTTTGGTCGCCAGGGGCATCAGCCCCAGCATTTT
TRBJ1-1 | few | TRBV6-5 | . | CASSYSEGTEAFF | TGTGCCAGCAGTTACTCGGAGGGTACTGAAGCTTTCTTT
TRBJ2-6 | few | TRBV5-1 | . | CASSLEVAGANVLAF | TGCGCCAGCAGCTTGGAGGTGGCTGGGGCCAACGTCCTGGCTTTC
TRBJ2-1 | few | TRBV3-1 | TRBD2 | CASSPRGSGGTNEQFF | TGTGCCAGCAGCCCCCGGGGTAGCGGGGGAACCAATGAGCAGTTCTTC
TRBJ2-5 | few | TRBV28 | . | CASSSPRTASGSETQYF | TGTGCCAGCAGTTCCCCCCGGACAGCCTCCGGATCGGAGACCCAGTACTTC
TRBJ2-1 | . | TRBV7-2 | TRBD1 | CASSLGLTGAYNEQFF | TGTGCCAGCAGCTTAGGGCTGACAGGGGCATACAATGAGCAGTTCTTC
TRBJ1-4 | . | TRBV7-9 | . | CASKMTGQREKLFF | TGTGCCAGCAAGATGACAGGCCAGAGGGAAAAACTGTTTTTT
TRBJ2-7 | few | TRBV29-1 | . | CSVVRREKQYF | TGCAGCGTCGTTCGACGGGAGAAGCAGTACTTC
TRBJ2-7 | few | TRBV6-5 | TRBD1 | CASSDRVEQYF | TGTGCCAGCAGTGACAGGGTCGAGCAGTACTTC
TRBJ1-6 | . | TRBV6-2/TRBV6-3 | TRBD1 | CASSLGQGLVGSPLHF | TGTGCCAGCAGTCTCGGACAGGGTTTGGTGGGTTCACCCCTCCACTTT
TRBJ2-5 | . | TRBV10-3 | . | CAISPEGRETQYF | TGTGCCATCAGTCCGGAGGGGCGGGAGACCCAGTACTTC
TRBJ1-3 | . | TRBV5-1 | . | CASSDGQPYSGNTTYF | TGCGCCAGCAGCGATGGACAGCCCTACTCTGGAAACACCACATATTTT
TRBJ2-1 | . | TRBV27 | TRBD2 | CASSSGLAGGREQFF | TGTGCCAGCAGTTCAGGACTAGCGGGGGGCCGCGAGCAGTTCTTC
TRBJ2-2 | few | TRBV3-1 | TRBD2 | CASSQVALAGGFANTGELFF | TGTGCCAGCAGCCAAGTCGCTCTAGCGGGGGGATTCGCGAACACCGGGGAGCTGTTTTTT
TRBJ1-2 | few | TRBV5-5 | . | CASSLGLPENYGYTF | TGTGCCAGCAGCTTGGGATTGCCTGAGAACTATGGCTACACCTTC
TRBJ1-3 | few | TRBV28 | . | CASSFDGQPRRNTIYF | TGTGCCAGCAGTTTTGATGGGCAACCTCGACGAAACACCATATATTTT
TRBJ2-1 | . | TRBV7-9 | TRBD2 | CASPSGGVFMFEQFF | TGTGCCAGCCCAAGCGGGGGGGTATTTATGTTTGAGCAGTTCTTC
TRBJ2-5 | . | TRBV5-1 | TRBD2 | CASSPVTSGETQYF | TGCGCCAGCAGCCCCGTGACTAGCGGAGAGACCCAGTACTTC
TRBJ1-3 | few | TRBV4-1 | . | CASSFSAGFSGDTIYF | TGCGCCAGCAGCTTCTCCGCGGGCTTCTCTGGAGACACCATATATTTT
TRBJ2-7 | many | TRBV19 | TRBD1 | CASSRGQAPYEQYF | TGTGCCAGTAGTAGGGGACAGGCCCCCTACGAGCAGTACTTC
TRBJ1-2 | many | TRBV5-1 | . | CASSLWQGNGYTF | TGCGCCAGCAGCTTGTGGCAGGGGAATGGCTACACCTTC
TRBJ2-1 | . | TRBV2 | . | CASSVQRYNEQFF | TGTGCCAGCAGTGTACAACGATACAATGAGCAGTTCTTC
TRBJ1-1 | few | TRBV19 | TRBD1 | CASKVRGQGNWNTEAFF | TGTGCCAGTAAGGTTCGGGGACAGGGAAATTGGAACACTGAAGCTTTCTTT
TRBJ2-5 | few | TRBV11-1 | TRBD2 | CASRGGTTQETQYF | TGTGCCAGCCGAGGAGGGACTACCCAAGAGACCCAGTACTTC
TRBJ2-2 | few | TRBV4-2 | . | CASSQDFPEGTANTGELFF | TGTGCCAGCAGCCAAGATTTCCCCGAGGGGACGGCGAACACCGGGGAGCTGTTTTTT
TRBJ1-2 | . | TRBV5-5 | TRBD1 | CASSDRQGSANYGCTF | TGTGCCAGCAGCGACCGACAGGGGTCGGCTAACTATGGCTGCACCTTC
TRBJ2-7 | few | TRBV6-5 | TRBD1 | CASSYTGAREQYF | TGTGCCAGCAGTTACACAGGGGCAAGGGAGCAGTACTTC
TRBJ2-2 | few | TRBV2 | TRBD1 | CASSAPAGGLFF | TGTGCCAGCAGTGCCCCAGCAGGGGGGCTGTTTTTT
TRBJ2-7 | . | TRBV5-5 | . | CASSQDRPEQYF | TGTGCCAGCAGCCAAGACAGGCCCGAGCAGTACTTC
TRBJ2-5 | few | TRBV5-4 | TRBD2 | CASSLERGPGLQETQYF | TGTGCCAGCAGCTTGGAGCGGGGGCCCGGGCTCCAAGAGACCCAGTACTTC
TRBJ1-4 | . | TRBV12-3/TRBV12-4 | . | CASSSRRGAGEKLFF | TGTGCCAGCAGTAGTCGACGGGGAGCAGGTGAAAAACTGTTTTTT
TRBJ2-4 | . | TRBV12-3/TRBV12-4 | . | CASSLRVTLAKTIQYF | TGTGCCAGCAGTTTGCGGGTTACCCTAGCCAAAACCATTCAGTACTTC
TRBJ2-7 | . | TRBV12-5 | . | CASGFISSYEQYF | TGTGCTAGTGGTTTTATCAGCTCCTACGAGCAGTACTTC
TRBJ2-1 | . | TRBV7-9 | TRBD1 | CASSSRQGAYNEQFF | TGTGCCAGCAGCTCTAGACAGGGAGCCTACAATGAGCAGTTCTTC
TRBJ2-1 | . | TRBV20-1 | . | CSAEIKGMVYNEQFF | TGCAGTGCCGAGATAAAAGGGATGGTTTACAATGAGCAGTTCTTC
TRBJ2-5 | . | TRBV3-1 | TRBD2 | CASSQVASGGLGETQYF | TGTGCCAGCAGCCAAGTGGCCAGCGGGGGGCTGGGAGAGACCCAGTACTTC
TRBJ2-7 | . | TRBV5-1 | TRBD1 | CASSLAWTGTGEQYF | TGCGCCAGCAGCTTGGCCTGGACAGGGACCGGCGAGCAGTACTTC
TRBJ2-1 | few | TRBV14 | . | CASSQDRPGDEQFF | TGTGCCAGCAGCCAAGATCGGCCTGGGGATGAGCAGTTCTTC
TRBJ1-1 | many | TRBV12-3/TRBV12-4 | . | CASTNTRNTEAFF | TGTGCCAGCACCAACACACGGAACACTGAAGCTTTCTTT
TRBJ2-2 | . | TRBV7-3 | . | CASSLRHTGELFF | TGTGCCAGCAGCTTACGGCACACCGGGGAGCTGTTTTTT
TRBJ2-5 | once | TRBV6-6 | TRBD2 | CASSHRLAGGQETQYF | TGTGCCAGCAGTCACCGACTAGCGGGGGGGCAAGAGACCCAGTACTTT
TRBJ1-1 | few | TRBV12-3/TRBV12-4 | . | CASSLVRAMNTEAFF | TGTGCCAGCAGTTTAGTGAGGGCTATGAACACTGAAGCTTTCTTT
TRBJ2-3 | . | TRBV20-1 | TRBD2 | CSARDPSGGGASDTQYF | TGCAGTGCTAGAGATCCTTCGGGCGGGGGGGCATCGGATACGCAGTATTTT
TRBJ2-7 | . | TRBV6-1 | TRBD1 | CASLRGQRISDEQYF | TGTGCCAGCCTAAGGGGGCAGCGGATCAGCGACGAGCAGTACTTC
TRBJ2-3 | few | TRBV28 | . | CASSITGTDTDTQYF | TGTGCCAGCAGTATCACAGGGACCGACACAGATACGCAGTATTTT
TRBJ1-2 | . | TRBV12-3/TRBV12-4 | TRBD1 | CASRSLGQGAGGYTF | TGTGCCAGCAGATCATTGGGACAGGGGGCTGGTGGCTACACCTTC
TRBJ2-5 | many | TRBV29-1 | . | CSVLVMAAQETQYF | TGCAGCGTTCTCGTTATGGCAGCCCAAGAGACCCAGTACTTC
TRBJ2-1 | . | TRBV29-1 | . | CSVGGSQTMYNEQFF | TGCAGCGTTGGAGGGTCCCAGACCATGTACAATGAGCAGTTCTTC